This T cell receptor (beta chain) was profiled in a study of blood T cell repertoires in COVID-19. The wider study: Samples of COVID-19 (acute and convalescent) were obtained from the United States, Italy and Spain. In each case, the material was cDNA or gDNA derived from T cells, B-cell-depleted T cells, or PBMCs.

Assay: immunoSEQ multiplex PCR; the TCRdb copy retains only in-frame clones and omits some. The table shows around 480,000 clones, with roughly 88% occurring only once. Specimen: peripheral blood. This clonotype was sampled from a woman in her 50s with COVID-19, enrolled during active disease.

CDR3 loop: CAISGGGDTQYF. CDR3 sequence (DNA): TGTGCCATCAGTGGTGGAGGGGATACGCAGTATTTT. The rearrangement joins TRBV10-3 to TRBJ2-3, with D maybe TRBD2 (6 bases). This CDR3 spans 12 amino acids. V lost 4 bases, J lost 6 bases, and 8 bases lay in between. Per the germline V gene, CDR1 is ENHRY and CDR2 is SYGVKD.